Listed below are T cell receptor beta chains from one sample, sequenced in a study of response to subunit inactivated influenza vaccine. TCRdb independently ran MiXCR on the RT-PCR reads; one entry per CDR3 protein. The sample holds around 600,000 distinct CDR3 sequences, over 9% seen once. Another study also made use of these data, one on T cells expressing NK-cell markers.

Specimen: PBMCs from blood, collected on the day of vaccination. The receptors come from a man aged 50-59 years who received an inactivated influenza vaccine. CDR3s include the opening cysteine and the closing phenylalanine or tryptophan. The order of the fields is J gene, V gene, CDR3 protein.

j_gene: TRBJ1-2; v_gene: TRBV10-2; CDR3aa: CASSATTGYSYGYTF
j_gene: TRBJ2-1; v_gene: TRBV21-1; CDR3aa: CASSKPSLAGEFYNEQFF
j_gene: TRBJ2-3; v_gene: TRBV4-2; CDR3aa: CASSQRSLDTQYF
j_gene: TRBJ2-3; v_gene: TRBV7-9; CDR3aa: CASSSPRGSTDTQYF
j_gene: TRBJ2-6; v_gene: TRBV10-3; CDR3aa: CAISESGAGANVLTF
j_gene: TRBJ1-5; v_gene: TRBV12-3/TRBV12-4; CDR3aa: CASRQGQNNQPQHF
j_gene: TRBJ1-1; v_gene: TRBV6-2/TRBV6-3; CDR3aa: CASSYGFSPGQVITEAFF
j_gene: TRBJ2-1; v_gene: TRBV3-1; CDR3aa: CASSQRGTGIYNEQFF
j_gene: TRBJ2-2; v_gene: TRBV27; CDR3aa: CASSLRAQGATGELFF
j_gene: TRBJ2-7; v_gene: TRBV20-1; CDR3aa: CSARDQTSGGYEQYF
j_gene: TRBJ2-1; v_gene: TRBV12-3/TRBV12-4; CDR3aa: CASSWTGGWKNEQFF
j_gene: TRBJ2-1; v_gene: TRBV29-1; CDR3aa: CSAGGRAYNEQFF
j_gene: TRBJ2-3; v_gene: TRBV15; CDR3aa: CATSDRVVDTQYF
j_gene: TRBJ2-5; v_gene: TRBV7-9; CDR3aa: CASSLSAGVGETQYF
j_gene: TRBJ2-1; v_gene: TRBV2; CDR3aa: CASLGDPFLYNEQFF
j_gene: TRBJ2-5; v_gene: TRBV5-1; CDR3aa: CASSLPDGRRVETQYF
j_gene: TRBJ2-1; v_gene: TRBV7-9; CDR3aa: CASSSSKSYNKQFF
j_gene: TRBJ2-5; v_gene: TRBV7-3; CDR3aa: CASSQGSIQETQYF
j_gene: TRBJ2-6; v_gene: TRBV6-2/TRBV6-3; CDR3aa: CASSYSIGLYSGANVLTF
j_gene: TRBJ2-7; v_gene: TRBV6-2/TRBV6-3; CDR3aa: CASNLRSSYEQYF
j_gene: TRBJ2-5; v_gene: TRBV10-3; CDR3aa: CAISESPGSQTQYF
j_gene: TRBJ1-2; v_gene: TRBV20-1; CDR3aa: CSARGGTGPLGYTF
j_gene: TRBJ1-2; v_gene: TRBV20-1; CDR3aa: CSARETGGNYGYTF
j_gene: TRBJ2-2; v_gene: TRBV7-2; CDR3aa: CASSEGITGELFF
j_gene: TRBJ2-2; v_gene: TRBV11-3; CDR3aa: CASTLPRELFF
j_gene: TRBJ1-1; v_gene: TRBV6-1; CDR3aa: CASKGRKANTEAFF
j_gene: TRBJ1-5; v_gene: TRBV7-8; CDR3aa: CASSLVQGGNSNQPQHF
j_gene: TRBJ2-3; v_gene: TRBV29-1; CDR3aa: CSVDRPQGTDTQYF
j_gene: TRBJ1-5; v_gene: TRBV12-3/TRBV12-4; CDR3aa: CASMRLRDQPQHF
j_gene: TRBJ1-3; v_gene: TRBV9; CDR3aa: CASSVVGGTGNTIYF
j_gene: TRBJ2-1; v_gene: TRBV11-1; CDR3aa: CASRPKVTGDPFSYNEQFF
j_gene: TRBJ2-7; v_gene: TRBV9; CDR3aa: CASSVSHQGVYEQYF
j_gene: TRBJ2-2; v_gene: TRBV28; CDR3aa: CASTHHGGAVTGELFF
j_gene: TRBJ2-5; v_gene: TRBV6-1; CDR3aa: CASRFMDRKETQYF
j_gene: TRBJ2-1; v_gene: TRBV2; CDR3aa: CASRALAGAYNEQFF
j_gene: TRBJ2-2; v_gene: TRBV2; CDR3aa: CATIPTSGRWTGELFF
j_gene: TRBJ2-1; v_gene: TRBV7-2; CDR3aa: CASSPVGALYNEQFF
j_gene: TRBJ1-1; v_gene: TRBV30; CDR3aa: CAWQGLGTEAFF
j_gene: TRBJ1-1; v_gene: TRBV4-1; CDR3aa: CASSPPGTDLNTEAFF
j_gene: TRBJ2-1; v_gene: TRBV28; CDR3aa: CASNTNRVVSGEQFF
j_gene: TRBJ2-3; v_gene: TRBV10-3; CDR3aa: CAISESSLTDTQYF
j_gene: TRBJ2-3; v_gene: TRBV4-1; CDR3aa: CASSQDTPSGGSTQYF
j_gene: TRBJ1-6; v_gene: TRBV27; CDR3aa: CASRETGTGGSYNSPLHF
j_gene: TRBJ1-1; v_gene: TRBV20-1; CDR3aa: CSARRTGGTEAFF
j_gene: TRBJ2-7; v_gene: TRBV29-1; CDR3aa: CSVESASSYEQYF
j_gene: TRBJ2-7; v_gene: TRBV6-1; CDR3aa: CASSSFRTRVYEQYF
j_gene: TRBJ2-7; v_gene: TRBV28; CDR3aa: CASSLSLGGGPREQYF
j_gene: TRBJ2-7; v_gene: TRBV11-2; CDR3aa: CASRRIRDSRIYEQYF
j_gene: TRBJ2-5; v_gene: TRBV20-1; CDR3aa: CSADLGLIQETQYF
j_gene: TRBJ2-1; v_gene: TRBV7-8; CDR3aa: CASSQPAGGLHEQFF
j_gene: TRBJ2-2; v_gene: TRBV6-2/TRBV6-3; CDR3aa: CASSYAVPGELFF
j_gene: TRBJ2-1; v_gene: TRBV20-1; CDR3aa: CSAPGQGGNEQFF
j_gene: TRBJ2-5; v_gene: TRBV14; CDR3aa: CASSQWTGWQETQYF
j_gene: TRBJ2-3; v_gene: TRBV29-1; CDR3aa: CSAIRFGDFTTDTQYF